The rows below give T cell receptor beta chains drawn from one sample of a study of blood T cell repertoires in COVID-19. Here immunoSEQ multiplex PCR was the method, and the copy in TCRdb shows in-frame clones only, minus some. The data contain over 200,000 clones, more than 85% of them singletons. The sample taken for sequencing was PBMCs or T cells enriched from blood (not recorded which). The receptors were gathered from a man aged 40-50 years who had recovered from COVID-19. CDR3s include the opening cysteine and the closing phenylalanine or tryptophan. Fields, in order: D gene, clone size, J gene, V gene, CDR3 length, CDR3 protein, CDR3 DNA. A D gene is named only where the DNA matches it firmly. Expanded clones get a size class; other rows say once, few or many, or leave the size out.

D: NA
size: NA
J: TRBJ2-5
V: TRBV6-5
length: 14
CDR3: CASRDSPSRGTQYF
DNA: TGTGCCAGCAGGGACAGTCCGTCAAGGGGGACCCAGTACTTC

D: TRBD1
size: NA
J: TRBJ1-1
V: TRBV5-4
length: 16
CDR3: CASSSPHGDRGAEAFF
DNA: TGTGCCAGCAGCTCCCCGCACGGCGACAGGGGCGCTGAAGCTTTCTTT

D: TRBD1
size: NA
J: TRBJ2-7
V: TRBV4-1
length: 13
CDR3: CASSPTGGLEQYF
DNA: TGCGCCAGCAGCCCAACAGGGGGCCTCGAGCAGTACTTC

D: NA
size: NA
J: TRBJ1-2
V: TRBV3-1/TRBV3-2
length: 12
CDR3: CASSLPRLGYTF
DNA: TGTGCCAGCAGCCTCCCCAGGTTGGGCTACACCTTC

D: NA
size: NA
J: TRBJ1-1
V: TRBV7-9
length: 11
CDR3: CASMRRTEAFF
DNA: TGTGCCAGCATGCGGAGGACTGAAGCTTTCTTT

D: NA
size: NA
J: TRBJ1-1
V: TRBV7-3
length: 14
CDR3: CASSWTELNTEAFF
DNA: TGTGCCAGCAGCTGGACAGAATTGAACACTGAAGCTTTCTTT

D: NA
size: NA
J: TRBJ2-7
V: TRBV12-3/TRBV12-4
length: 12
CDR3: CASRAGSYEQYF
DNA: TGTGCCAGCAGAGCAGGGTCCTACGAGCAGTACTTC

D: TRBD2
size: NA
J: TRBJ2-2
V: TRBV2
length: 13
CDR3: CASIGGSSGELFF
DNA: TGTGCCAGCATCGGGGGGTCGTCCGGGGAGCTGTTTTTT

D: TRBD2
size: NA
J: TRBJ2-3
V: TRBV18
length: 16
CDR3: CASSRLAWGDTDTQYF
DNA: TGTGCCAGCTCACGACTAGCGTGGGGGGACACAGATACGCAGTATTTT

D: TRBD1
size: NA
J: TRBJ2-1
V: TRBV27
length: 16
CDR3: CASRSLTGRSYNEQFF
DNA: TGTGCCAGCCGCAGCCTGACAGGGCGCTCCTACAATGAGCAGTTCTTC

D: NA
size: NA
J: TRBJ1-3
V: TRBV7-9
length: 15
CDR3: CASSMTHREQNTIYF
DNA: TGTGCCAGCTCAATGACCCACCGGGAACAGAACACCATATATTTT

D: NA
size: NA
J: TRBJ1-6
V: TRBV6-2/TRBV6-3
length: 15
CDR3: CASSFLQGGDSPLHF
DNA: TGTGCCAGCAGTTTCCTCCAGGGAGGGGATTCACCCCTCCACTTT

D: TRBD1
size: NA
J: TRBJ2-7
V: TRBV27
length: 15
CDR3: CASSLFGTASYEQYF
DNA: TGTGCCAGCAGTTTATTCGGGACAGCCTCCTACGAGCAGTACTTC

D: TRBD1
size: NA
J: TRBJ1-1
V: TRBV18
length: 17
CDR3: CASSPGTGRLMNTEAFF
DNA: TGTGCCAGCTCACCCGGGACAGGGCGGCTCATGAACACTGAAGCTTTCTTT

D: NA
size: NA
J: TRBJ2-1
V: TRBV7-6
length: 14
CDR3: CASSLMGATDEQFF
DNA: TGTGCCAGCAGCTTAATGGGGGCTACGGATGAGCAGTTCTTC

D: TRBD1
size: NA
J: TRBJ2-7
V: TRBV7-7
length: 18
CDR3: CASSLTGTAGTGAYEQYF
DNA: TGTGCCAGCAGCTTAACGGGAACGGCGGGGACAGGGGCCTACGAGCAGTACTTC

D: TRBD2
size: NA
J: TRBJ2-2
V: TRBV27
length: 19
CDR3: CASSLSLGLAGVNTGELFF
DNA: TGTGCCAGCAGTTTAAGTCTAGGACTAGCGGGAGTGAACACCGGGGAGCTGTTTTTT

D: NA
size: NA
J: TRBJ2-7
V: TRBV29-1
length: 15
CDR3: CSVEDETVATYEQYF
DNA: TGCAGCGTTGAAGATGAAACCGTCGCGACCTACGAGCAGTACTTC

D: NA
size: once
J: TRBJ2-3
V: TRBV27
length: 15
CDR3: CASSLGRLSTDTQYF
DNA: TGTGCCAGCAGTTTAGGGAGGCTGAGCACAGATACGCAGTATTTT

D: NA
size: few
J: TRBJ1-4
V: TRBV28
length: 15
CDR3: CASRRQWHTNEKLFF
DNA: TGTGCCAGCAGGAGACAGTGGCATACTAATGAAAAACTGTTTTTT

D: NA
size: few
J: TRBJ1-2
V: TRBV12-3/TRBV12-4
length: 13
CDR3: CASSSPGNYGYTF
DNA: TGTGCCAGCAGTTCGCCAGGAAACTATGGCTACACCTTC

D: NA
size: NA
J: TRBJ2-7
V: TRBV5-5
length: 14
CDR3: CASSGRTNSYEQYF
DNA: TGTGCCAGCAGCGGGAGGACCAACTCCTACGAGCAGTACTTC

D: NA
size: NA
J: TRBJ2-1
V: TRBV7-8
length: 13
CDR3: CASSLARLGEQFF
DNA: TGTGCCAGCAGCTTAGCGCGGTTAGGTGAGCAGTTCTTC

D: TRBD2
size: NA
J: TRBJ2-3
V: TRBV9
length: 15
CDR3: CASSWSGGSTDTQYF
DNA: TGTGCCAGCAGCTGGAGCGGGGGGAGCACAGATACGCAGTATTTT

D: TRBD1
size: NA
J: TRBJ2-7
V: TRBV15
length: 16
CDR3: CATSRGTGVLNYEQYF
DNA: TGTGCCACCAGCAGAGGCACAGGGGTGCTAAACTACGAGCAGTACTTC

D: TRBD1
size: NA
J: TRBJ1-3
V: TRBV7-2
length: 16
CDR3: CASRTTGTGSGNTIYF
DNA: TGTGCCAGCAGAACCACCGGGACAGGCTCTGGAAACACCATATATTTT

D: TRBD2
size: NA
J: TRBJ2-1
V: TRBV7-3
length: 15
CDR3: CASSFLRGAYNEQFF
DNA: TGTGCCAGCAGCTTCCTGCGGGGGGCCTACAATGAGCAGTTCTTC

D: TRBD1
size: NA
J: TRBJ2-2
V: TRBV6-5
length: 15
CDR3: CASSLTGLNTGELFF
DNA: TGTGCCAGCAGCTTGACAGGGCTGAACACCGGGGAGCTGTTTTTT

D: NA
size: NA
J: TRBJ2-3
V: TRBV28
length: 14
CDR3: CASSLSRGGNTQYF
DNA: TGTGCCAGCAGTTTAAGTAGGGGCGGAAATACGCAGTATTTT

D: NA
size: NA
J: TRBJ1-2
V: TRBV7-2
length: 14
CDR3: CASSSEVDAYGYTF
DNA: TGTGCCAGCAGCTCCGAGGTCGACGCCTATGGCTACACCTTC

D: TRBD2
size: NA
J: TRBJ2-7
V: TRBV29-1
length: 21
CDR3: CSVEEAGGIVEAGVLAYEQYF
DNA: TGCAGCGTTGAAGAGGCGGGGGGTATTGTAGAAGCGGGAGTCCTCGCCTACGAGCAGTACTTC

D: NA
size: NA
J: TRBJ1-1
V: TRBV18
length: 13
CDR3: CASSLGQNTEAFF
DNA: TGTGCCAGCTCGCTGGGACAGAACACTGAAGCTTTCTTT

D: TRBD1
size: NA
J: TRBJ1-6
V: TRBV6-5
length: 16
CDR3: CASSSRTGVYNSPLHF
DNA: TGTGCCAGCAGTTCCCGGACAGGGGTGTATAATTCACCCCTCCACTTT